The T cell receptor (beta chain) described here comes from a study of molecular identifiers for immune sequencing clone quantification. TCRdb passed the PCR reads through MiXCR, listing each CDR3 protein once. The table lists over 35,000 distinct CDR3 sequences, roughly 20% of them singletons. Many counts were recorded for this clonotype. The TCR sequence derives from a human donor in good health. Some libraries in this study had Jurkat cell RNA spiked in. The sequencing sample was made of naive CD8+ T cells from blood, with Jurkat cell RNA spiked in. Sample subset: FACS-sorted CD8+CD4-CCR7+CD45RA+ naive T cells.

The CDR3 DNA is TGTGCCAGCAGCTTAACAAGCAGGGGCTCAGGGGCCAACGTCCTGACTTTC. Encoded protein: CASSLTSRGSGANVLTF. The rearrangement uses TRBV7-3 and TRBJ2-6, with D perhaps TRBD1 (6 bases). Trimming left V 0 bases short and J 4 bases short, with 13 bases between. CDR1 and CDR2 from the germline V gene are SGHTA and FQGTGA. The CDR3 is 17 amino acids. Filled out from reference TRBV7-3 and TRBJ2-6, the complete variable domain reads GAGVSQTPSNKVTEKGKYVELRCDPISGHTALYWYRQSLGQGPEFLIYFQGTGAADDSGLPNDRFFAVRPEGSVSTLKIQRTERGDSAVYLCASSLTSRGSGANVLTFGAGSRLTVL.